These 20 T cell receptor beta chains originate from one sample sequenced in a study of metastatic and nonmetastatic thyroid tumors. From the PCR reads, TCRdb re-called clones with MiXCR. Of approximately 34,000 clones listed, about a sixth are singletons. Treatment of any kind had been given to no patient before thyroid surgery. The sequencing input was blood. The receptors were sampled from a female donor with papillary thyroid cancer or a benign thyroid nodule (not recorded which). Some clones in this sample may be carry-over from other donors' samples.

This clone came up many times. The CDR3 region is CASSLGYEAFF. The CDR3, as DNA: TGTGCCAGCAGTTTGGGCTACGAAGCTTTCTTT. V is TRBV28 and J is TRBJ1-1; D unresolved. CDR1 is MDHEN, CDR2 SYDVKM, per germline. This CDR3 has 11 residues. Trimming took off 3 bases at V and 8 bases at J, with 7 bases between the two ends.

The chain has TRBV6-6 and TRBJ2-3; 7 nucleotides line up with TRBD2. The ends lost 0 bases at V and 2 bases at J; junction bases unmatched: 8. The CDR3 runs to 17 residues. Germline V lookup: CDR1 MNHNY, CDR2 SVGAGI (reference sequence). This CDR3 reads CASSYSGAGVDTDTQYF. DNA of the CDR3: TGTGCCAGCAGTTACTCGGGTGCGGGAGTTGACACAGATACGCAGTATTTT.

This clone was seen repeatedly, ten times or more. The J gene is TRBJ2-5, the V gene TRBV29-1; 7 bases match TRBD2. Germline CDR1 SQVTM, CDR2 ANQGSEA. V dropped 3 bases and J dropped 4; count of bases not matched to a gene: 8. There are 14 residues in the CDR3. The CDR3: CSVEPAGSVETQYF. The CDR3 nucleotides are TGCAGCGTTGAGCCAGCGGGAAGTGTAGAGACCCAGTACTTC.

This clone has a count of ten or more. The V call is TRBV20-1, the J call TRBJ2-5; 8 bases map to TRBD2. Germline V gene data show CDR1 as DFQATT and CDR2 as SNEGSKA (reference sequence). The V gene end was trimmed by 0 bases and the J gene end by 5 bases; junction bases not matched to a gene: 5. The CDR3 is 14 residues long. DNA of the CDR3: TGCAGTGCTAGAGAACCGGGGGGGAGTGAGACCCAGTACTTC. Its protein product is CSAREPGGSETQYF.

The sample holds many counts of this clone. This chain links TRBV18 with TRBJ2-1; D is ambiguous. The CDR3 loop spans 15 amino acids. V was trimmed by 3 bases and J by 1 base, leaving 10 bases between them. The germline CDR1 and CDR2 sequences are KGHSH and LQKENI. The CDR3 reads CASSPSQRSYNEQFF. DNA of the CDR3: TGTGCCAGCTCACCCTCACAGCGATCCTACAATGAGCAGTTCTTC. The full variable domain, with the rest looked up from reference TRBV18 and TRBJ2-1, is NAGVMQNPRHLVRRRGQEARLRCSPMKGHSHVYWYRQLPEEGLKFMVYLQKENIIDESGMPKERFSAEFPKEGPSILRIQQVVRGDSAAYFCASSPSQRSYNEQFFGPGTRLTVL.

V and J are TRBV28 and TRBJ1-6; no clear D gene. The V end was cut by 5 bases, the J end by 3 bases, with 8 bases between. Per the germline V gene, CDR1 is MDHEN and CDR2 is SYDVKM. The CDR3 length is 14 residues. DNA for the CDR3: TGTGCCAGCAGTCCGGCTCTCTATAATTCACCCCTCCACTTT. Amino acids: CASSPALYNSPLHF.

This clone was seen repeatedly, ten times or more. The genes are TRBV18 and TRBJ2-1, with a tentative D call TRBD1 (6 bases). Trimming took off 3 bases at V and 6 bases at J, with 6 bases between the two ends. The germline V gene encodes CDR1 KGHSH and CDR2 LQKENI. This CDR3 is 12 amino acids long. The CDR3 bases are TGTGCCAGCTCACCGGGGGCCAATGAGCAGTTCTTC. This sequence encodes CASSPGANEQFF.

This clone was counted many times. The chain couples TRBV20-1 to TRBJ2-2; D remains unclear. The CDR3 length is 13 residues. Germline lookup yields CDR1 DFQATT and CDR2 SNEGSKA (reference sequence). V shed 6 bases and J shed 6 bases, with 14 bases lying between them. CDR3 residues: CSALDPGPGELFF. CDR3 DNA: TGCAGTGCCCTGGACCCCGGCCCCGGGGAGCTGTTTTTT.

This clone was observed many times. The chain is built from TRBV6-4 and TRBJ2-2; no definite D call. CDR1 MRHNA and CDR2 SNTAGT come from the germline V gene. Trimming left V 2 bases short and J 3 bases short, with 4 bases between. The CDR3 covers 13 residues. CDR3 coding DNA: TGTGCCAGCAGTGACGGGGACACCGGGGAGCTGTTTTTT. Translating gives CASSDGDTGELFF.

This clone was seen repeatedly, ten times or more. The rearrangement uses TRBV5-1 and TRBJ2-3; D is perhaps TRBD1 or TRBD2 (5 bases each). This CDR3 contains 17 residues. V was pared by 0 bases and J by 4 bases, with 18 bases between. The germline gives CDR1 SGHRS, CDR2 YFSETQ. CDR3 nucleotide sequence: TGCGCCAGCAGCTTGGGGCACCGGGACCCCAAGGCAGATACGCAGTATTTT. Protein: CASSLGHRDPKADTQYF.

This clone was found many times. The chain has TRBV27 and TRBJ2-7, with TRBD2 identical over 7 bases. CDR3 size: 12 residues. V was pared by 11 bases and J by 2 bases, with 6 bases of the junction left unmatched. Germline values: CDR1 MNHEY, CDR2 SMNVEV (reference sequence). The CDR3 sequence is CAGSGATYEQYF. Written as DNA, the CDR3 is TGTGCCGGAAGCGGGGCTACCTACGAGCAGTACTTC.

The chain is built from TRBV28 and TRBJ2-5; 8 bases fit TRBD1. The CDR3 contains 16 residues. The V segment lost 6 bases and the J segment 5 bases; nucleotides outside the gene matches: 14. CDR1 MDHEN and CDR2 SYDVKM come from the germline V gene. CDR3 DNA: TGTGCCAGCAGCCCTCGGGCAGGGGGCGCGATGGAGACCCAGTACTTC. This codes for CASSPRAGGAMETQYF.

Turning to this clone: This may stem from a read error, because a much larger clone lies one nucleotide away. This chain connects TRBV9 to TRBJ2-5; TRBD1 aligns across 10 bases. The CDR3 is 15 residues long. Germline CDR1 reads SGDLS; CDR2 reads YYNGEE. Trimming at V came to 4 bases and at J to 2 bases, leaving 5 bases not matched to a gene. In DNA form, the CDR3 reads TGTGCCAGCAGCTGGGGACAGGGGTTTCAAGAGACCCAGTACTTC. Translated, it gives CASSWGQGFQETQYF.

In this sample, this clone turned up many times. This rearrangement joins TRBV18 to TRBJ1-1; possibly TRBD1 for D (5 bases). Germline V gene lookup returns CDR1 KGHSH and CDR2 LQKENI. Trimming took off 3 bases at V and 4 bases at J, with 15 bases between the two ends. This CDR3 comprises 15 residues. The CDR3 spells CASSPIGTESTEAFF. In DNA form, the CDR3 reads TGTGCCAGCTCACCTATTGGGACTGAGAGCACTGAAGCTTTCTTT.

This clone appeared many times. CDR3 loop: CASSEAGGDTEAFF. The CDR3 DNA reads TGTGCCAGCAGCGAGGCAGGGGGGGACACTGAAGCTTTCTTT. The V gene is TRBV9, the J gene TRBJ1-1; TRBD1 matches at 7 bases. Germline assignment: CDR1 SGDLS and CDR2 YYNGEE. This CDR3 is built from 14 residues. V lost 3 bases, J lost 3 bases, and 5 bases stayed unmatched.

There are many counts of this clone. V usage is TRBV27 and J usage is TRBJ2-1, with 9 bases identical to TRBD2. Unmatched junction bases numbered 11, after V lost 5 bases and J lost 6 bases. The CDR3 totals 16 residues. Per the germline V gene, CDR1 is MNHEY and CDR2 is SMNVEV (reference sequence). CDR3 nucleotides: TGTGCCAGCAGTGGGGAAACTAGCGGGTGGTCCAATGAGCAGTTCTTC. It encodes CASSGETSGWSNEQFF.

There are many counts of this clone. The chain employs TRBV7-3 and TRBJ1-2; D remains ambiguous. Germline CDR1 is SGHTA and CDR2 is FQGTGA. Deletions cut 2 bases from V and 1 base from J, with 8 bases between. The CDR3 totals 14 residues. The chain's CDR3 is CASSLSGDNYGYTF. The CDR3 DNA follows: TGTGCCAGCAGCTTATCCGGGGATAACTATGGCTACACCTTC.

This clone was seen many times. The rearrangement links TRBV5-6 to TRBJ2-2; D may match TRBD1 or TRBD2 (6 bases each). V lost 4 bases and J 6 bases, leaving 16 bases between the germline ends. Germline loops: CDR1 SGHDT, CDR2 YYEEEE. CDR3 length: 15 residues. The CDR3 sequence is CASSGGPPRAGELFF. The CDR3 nucleotides are TGTGCCAGCAGCGGGGGGCCTCCGAGGGCCGGGGAGCTGTTTTTT.

In its sample, this clone was seen many times. The chain recombines TRBV5-1 with TRBJ2-6; D is perhaps TRBD2 (6 bases). CDR3 length equals 18 residues. Trimming stripped 3 bases from V and 0 bases from J, with 16 bases between. From germline, CDR1 is SGHRS and CDR2 YFSETQ. The CDR3 DNA is TGCGCCAGCAGCTCATCGGGGGAGGACCTCTCTGGGGCCAACGTCCTGACTTTC. This codes for CASSSSGEDLSGANVLTF.

This clone was observed many times. The V and J genes are TRBV7-2 and TRBJ2-2; TRBD1 might be the D (6 bases). CDR1 and CDR2 from the germline V gene are SGHTA and FQGNSA. Trimming took off 5 bases at V and 6 bases at J, with 16 bases between the two ends. This CDR3 spans 15 amino acids. The CDR3 nucleotides read TGTGCCAGCAGCACACAACAGGGAAGCGCCGGGGAGCTGTTTTTT. Residues: CASSTQQGSAGELFF.